This T cell receptor beta chain was recovered during a study of CD8+CD57+ T cells in acquired aplastic anemia. Study-wide findings and caveats: Diversity was reduced in patient CD8+CD57+ cells relative to total CD4+ and CD8+ pools.

Previously, flow cytometry had revealed CD8+CD57+ cell expansion in the patients chosen for sequencing. A bead step enriched CD8+CD57+ cells and gave a mean 1.6 ug DNA. Profiling of TCR beta VDJ combinations and CDR3 sequences used genomic DNA as template. In TCRdb, the reads were re-called with MiXCR into one record per CDR3 protein. The sample includes 17,000 or so distinct CDR3 sequences, 30% to 45% of them seen just once. Germline CDR1 reads SGHRS; CDR2 reads YFSETQ. Trimming removed 0 bases from V and 4 bases from J, with 10 bases in between. The CDR3 loop spans 14 amino acids. This clonotype was counted a few times. Antigen specificity is unknown.

J is TRBJ1-1 and V is TRBV5-1, with no clear D. The source material was CD8+CD57+ T cells sorted from PBMCs. Regarding subset: bead-enriched CD8+CD57+ effector memory T cells from SAA patients. This receptor was taken from a human donor with aplastic anemia. This chain's CDR3 is CASSLGSSRTEAFF. In DNA form, the CDR3 reads TGCGCCAGCAGCTTGGGGTCAAGTCGCACTGAAGCTTTCTTT.